This T cell receptor beta chain emerged from a study of molecular identifiers for immune sequencing clone quantification (dated by TCRdb to the late 2010s). The study in broad terms: For a replicate experiment, the RNA from either 20,000 or 100,000 naive CD8 T cells was divided into five aliquots, and four of those aliquots went on to sequencing. This methods study benchmarked molecular-identifier clustering-based TCR repertoire sequencing (MIDCIRS) and TCR RNA copy counting, using CD8 T cells to do so. Here is what the overall study found, with its caveats: About 3 recovered TCR RNA copies per cell were obtained by modeling, versus roughly 10 by digital PCR, implying a capture efficiency of 25% to 30%. The naive libraries included spiked-in Jurkat TCR RNA (fewer than eleven copies' worth), and this Jurkat TCR RNA is not part of the donor repertoire. Highly expanded clone sizes could be underestimated if identical TCR molecules share a barcode. A single cell's worth of spiked-in Jurkat TCR RNA was reported detectable even among one million naive CD8 T cells. When barcode sub-clustering was left out, chimeric consensus sequences inflated TCR diversity, with chimeras reaching as high as 47%. In CMV-specific effector cells, clones with more than 20 RNA copies accounted for over 97% of molecules, whereas in naive cells such clones accounted for under 1%.

Libraries came from PCR. Sequenced using an Illumina HiSeq 4000. Bulk TCR libraries were prepared as previously described, using TCR primers listed in Table S5. Purification of total RNA was performed with the Qiagen AllPrep DNA/RNA kit. Before analysis, reads from multiple sequencing runs of the same library were pooled. The original methods were these. Only reads with exact TCR constant sequence were kept, trimmed to 150 nt, and grouped by their 12-nt molecular barcodes. Within each barcode group, reads were sub-clustered at a 15% Levenshtein threshold, and quality-weighted consensus sequences were built per RNA molecule. Non-functional sequences were excluded, and lower-count sequences lying one edit away from another sequence were also excluded. Based on fitting two negative binomial distributions, any barcode sub-cluster with under 20% of the maximum read count was discarded. TCRdb handled the public reads itself, with Q25 trimming in fastp and clone calling in MiXCR, and kept productive beta chains. Entries that share a CDR3 protein sequence are merged under the most common genes and DNA. Here the V and J calls rest on TCRdb's processing, not on the authors' analysis. The sample table shows 88,000 or so distinct CDR3 sequences, and roughly a fifth are seen once. The top ten clonotypes cover 1% to 1.2% of the sample.

About this clonotype itself: The antigen it binds to is not known. A read error may account for a junction end that differs from germline.

Spanning cysteine to phenylalanine, the CDR3 consists of 13 amino acids. Only the CDR3 region is kept as DNA, spanning 39 bases read in frame from base 1. According to the germline V gene, CDR1 reads SGHDN and CDR2 reads FVKESK. Libraries of naive CD8 T cells were built from anywhere between roughly 18,000 and 1,000,000 sorted cells, with 10%, 30% or 50% of the purified RNA used. Naive CD8 T cells were FACS-sorted as CD8+CD4-CCR7+CD45RA+ on a BD FACSAria II into RLT Plus buffer. Detection sensitivity was tested by spiking Jurkat RNA equal to fewer than twelve TCR copies' worth into samples containing roughly 18,000-1,000,000 naive CD8 T cells. Enrichment of CD8 T cells was done with RosetteSep CD8+ T Cell Enrichment Cocktail plus Ficoll-Paque, and ACK red cell lysis came afterward.

This clonotype was sampled from a human donor in good health. Some libraries in this study had Jurkat cell RNA spiked in. The chain is encoded by TRBV14 joined to TRBJ2-1; no D gene is confidently identified. Sequenced: naive CD8+ T cells from blood, with Jurkat cell RNA spiked in. Reading the label with the study, this specimen's cell subset or site is: FACS-sorted CD8+CD4-CCR7+CD45RA+ naive T cells. The DNA is TGTGCCAGCAGCCCCATCCCCTACAATGAGCAGTCCTTC. Translated, this gives CASSPIPYNEQSF.